These 18 T cell receptor beta chains were all obtained from the same sample, sequenced in a study of blood T cell repertoires in COVID-19. Generated by immunoSEQ multiplex PCR, the TCRdb table keeps only in-frame clones and is missing some. The sample lists 50,000 or so clones; roughly 91% were seen once. Specimen: peripheral blood. The receptor set was obtained from a human donor in a cohort sampled during active COVID-19.

The chain uses TRBV11-2 and TRBJ1-3, with a tentative D call TRBD1 (6 bases). CDR1 SGHAT and CDR2 FQNNGV come from the germline V gene. CDR3 length: 14 amino acids. Trimming took off 6 bases at V and 6 bases at J, with 15 bases between the two ends. In nucleotides, the CDR3 is TGTGCCAGCAGAACCGGGACACTAACAAACACCATATATTTT. Its translation: CASRTGTLTNTIYF.

The chain uses TRBV19 and TRBJ2-1; 11 bases map to TRBD2. From germline, CDR1 is LNHDA and CDR2 SQIVND (reference sequence). The CDR3 sequence is 15 residues long. The V gene end was trimmed by 4 bases and the J gene end by 4 bases; junction bases not matched to a gene: 3. The CDR3 DNA reads TGTGCCAGTAGTACCGGGACTAGCGGATACAATGAGCAGTTCTTC. Protein product: CASSTGTSGYNEQFF.

The chain has TRBV6-5 and TRBJ2-1, with D possibly matching TRBD2 (5 bases). This CDR3 contains 15 residues. Trimming cost V 0 bases and J 5 bases, with 11 bases left between them. Per the germline V gene, CDR1 is MNHEY and CDR2 is SVGAGI. In nucleotides, the CDR3 is TGTGCCAGCAGTTACTCGAGGGCAGAAAACAATGAGCAGTTCTTC. It yields the protein CASSYSRAENNEQFF.

V and J are TRBV7-9 and TRBJ2-7, with D possibly TRBD2 on 6 matching bases. The V gene's germline CDR1 is SEHNR and CDR2 FQNEAQ (reference sequence). Deletions cut 5 bases from V and 5 bases from J, with 16 bases between. The length of the CDR3 is 14 residues. CDR3 nucleotides: TGTGCCAGCAGCATCGATTGGGACTTCCACGAGCAGTACTTC. Translating it yields CASSIDWDFHEQYF.

The rearrangement links TRBV24-1 to TRBJ2-2; D may be TRBD1 (6 bases). The CDR3 spans 16 residues. Germline V gene sequence: CDR1 KGHDR, CDR2 SFDVKD. Deletions cut 5 bases from V and 0 bases from J, with 12 bases between. The CDR3 sequence: CATSGGQSSNTGELFF. The CDR3, as DNA: TGTGCCACCAGTGGCGGACAGAGCTCGAACACCGGGGAGCTGTTTTTT.

The chain joins TRBV15 to TRBJ1-4; D possibly corresponds to TRBD1 (6 bases). Trimming stripped 0 bases from V and 10 bases from J, with 15 bases between. CDR3 size: 15 residues. The germline V gene has CDR1 LNHNV and CDR2 YYDKDF (reference sequence). The CDR3 DNA follows: TGTGCCACCAGCAGAGATTTGGCGGGGGCGGGAAAACTGTTTTTT. Its protein product is CATSRDLAGAGKLFF.

This rearrangement joins TRBV5-4 to TRBJ2-5; 8 positions agree with TRBD2. Trimming removed 4 bases from V and 5 bases from J; junction bases left unmatched: 7. The CDR3 runs to 14 residues. Looked up from germline, CDR1 is SGHNT and CDR2 is YYREEE (reference sequence). CDR3 in DNA: TGTGCCAGCAGCACCCTCGGGGGGGATGAGACCCAGTACTTC. It yields the protein CASSTLGGDETQYF.

The chain links TRBV7-2 to TRBJ1-1, with a possible D match to TRBD1 (5 bases). Germline CDR1 and CDR2: SGHTA and FQGNSA. V lost 0 bases and J 5 bases, leaving 13 bases between the germline ends. This CDR3 is built from 15 residues. Here the CDR3 reads CASSLAGPGGTEAFF. The DNA for the CDR3 is TGTGCCAGCAGCTTAGCGGGACCCGGGGGAACTGAAGCTTTCTTT.

V gene TRBV18 combines with J gene TRBJ2-5, with 8 bases that match TRBD1. Germline V gene data show CDR1 as KGHSH and CDR2 as LQKENI. The ends lost 6 bases at V and 4 bases at J; junction bases unmatched: 10. This CDR3 region has 15 residues. DNA for the CDR3: TGTGCCAGCTCCCTTACTCAGGGGGCTGGAGAGACCCAGTACTTC. As protein: CASSLTQGAGETQYF.

The rearrangement joins TRBV11-3 to TRBJ2-5; D is unclear. This CDR3 has 11 residues. Germline values: CDR1 SGHNT, CDR2 YENEEA. Trimming pared 5 bases from V and 4 bases from J, leaving 5 bases between. CDR3: CASSQAETQYF. The CDR3 nucleotides are TGTGCCAGCAGCCAGGCAGAGACCCAGTACTTC. Supplemented by reference TRBV11-3 and TRBJ2-5, the full variable domain reads EAGVVQSPRYKIIEKKQPVAFWCNPISGHNTLYWYLQNLGQGPELLIRYENEEAVDDSQLPKDRFSAERLKGVDSTLKIQPAELGDSAVYLCASSQAETQYFGPGTRLLVL.

The sample holds a few counts of this clone. This chain connects TRBV7-9 to TRBJ1-5; the match to TRBD1 covers 8 bases. The CDR3 length is 15 residues. In germline, CDR1 is SEHNR, CDR2 FQNEAQ (reference sequence). Trimming cost V 5 bases and J 6 bases; bases outside gene matches: 9. The CDR3 DNA follows: TGTGCCAGCAGCCCACCAGGGGGCGCGGGTCAGCCCCAGCATTTT. Its translation: CASSPPGGAGQPQHF.

The chain uses TRBV2 and TRBJ2-2; D possibly corresponds to TRBD2 (5 bases). CDR1 is SNHLY and CDR2 is FYNNEI in the germline V gene. The CDR3 loop spans 15 amino acids. V lost 7 bases and J lost 2, with 14 bases in between. Here the CDR3 reads CASKSTTSNTGELFF. Written as DNA, the CDR3 is TGTGCCAGCAAATCGACTACCTCTAACACCGGGGAGCTGTTTTTT. The entire variable domain, with the rest obtained from reference TRBV2 and TRBJ2-2, is as follows: EPEVTQTPSHQVTQMGQEVILRCVPISNHLYFYWYRQILGQKVEFLVSFYNNEISEKSEIFDDQFSVERPDGSNFTLKIRSTKLEDSAMYFCASKSTTSNTGELFFGEGSRLTVL.

V is TRBV3-1 (or the pseudogene TRBV3-2) and J is TRBJ2-2; possible D gene TRBD2, 5 bases. The germline CDR1 and CDR2 sequences are LGHDT and YNNKEL (reference sequence). The CDR3 contains 14 residues. V lost 4 bases and J 4 bases, leaving 10 bases between the germline ends. The CDR3, as DNA: TGTGCCAGCAGCCTCGGGAACCCCACCGGGGAGCTGTTTTTT. Protein: CASSLGNPTGELFF.

This chain joins TRBV24-1 and TRBJ2-3, with a weak D call TRBD2 (7 bases). Trimming pared 4 bases from V and 8 bases from J, leaving 12 bases between. Germline CDR1 and CDR2: KGHDR and SFDVKD. The CDR3 consists of 13 residues. For the CDR3, the DNA is TGTGCCACCAGTGAGAACAGGGAGGGTACGCAGTATTTT. Amino acid sequence: CATSENREGTQYF.

This chain links TRBV30 with TRBJ2-6; unclear D gene. The CDR3 is 14 amino acids. Germline CDR1 is GTSNPN and CDR2 is SVGIG (reference sequence). V was trimmed by 7 bases and J by 5 bases, leaving 15 bases between them. The CDR3 loop reads CASAWAPWANVLTF. CDR3 in DNA: TGTGCCTCCGCCTGGGCCCCCTGGGCCAACGTCCTGACTTTC.

This clone showed up just once. This chain connects TRBV7-8 to TRBJ2-2; tentatively, D is TRBD2 (7 bases). The germline V and J ends were trimmed by 4 bases and 0 bases, with 12 bases remaining between them. There are 16 residues in the CDR3. Germline V CDR1 and CDR2: SGHVS, FQNEAQ. Here the CDR3 DNA reads TGTGCCAGCAGCTCAGCGGGACACGCGAACACCGGGGAGCTGTTTTTT. Translated, it gives CASSSAGHANTGELFF.

The V call is TRBV30, the J call TRBJ1-1, with D perhaps matching TRBD1 (6 bases). The V gene lost 3 bases and the J gene lost 0 bases, with 11 bases spanning the gap. The CDR3 consists of 14 residues. Germline assignment: CDR1 GTSNPN and CDR2 SVGIG (reference sequence). CDR3 DNA sequence: TGTGCCTGGAGGGGAGGGGGTCTGAACACTGAAGCTTTCTTT. This gives the protein CAWRGGGLNTEAFF.

The gene calls are TRBV28 and TRBJ2-1; 7 bases fit TRBD2. Germline V gives CDR1 MDHEN, CDR2 SYDVKM. Trimming removed 5 bases from V and 2 bases from J; junction bases left unmatched: 3. This CDR3 is 14 amino acids long. CDR3 residues: CASSGGVPYNEQFF. CDR3 coding DNA: TGTGCCAGCAGTGGGGGGGTTCCCTACAATGAGCAGTTCTTC.